The 10 T cell receptor beta chains reported below all come from one sample, sequenced in a study of neurological immune-mediated disorders (dated by TCRdb to the late 2010s). The protocol used for the library was 5' RACE. Sequencing used an Illumina HiSeq 2500. The public reads were reprocessed in TCRdb via fastp at Q25 and MiXCR, keeping in-frame beta chains. Each CDR3 protein gets just one entry, which takes the most common genes and DNA from the rows behind it. In this sample the table shows about 66,000 distinct CDR3 sequences, around 3% of which occur a single time. Approximately 3.5% of the sample rests with the top ten. Material for sequencing was PBMCs. All receptors come from a man aged 35-49 years with multiple sclerosis.

Many counts were recorded for this clonotype. The chain carries TRBV2 and TRBJ2-1; possibly TRBD2 for D (5 bases). The V gene lost 5 bases and the J gene lost 6 bases, with 20 bases spanning the gap. CDR3 size: 16 residues. Germline CDR1 and CDR2: SNHLY and FYNNEI. CDR3 nucleotide sequence: TGTGCCAGCAGTATCAGGTGGGAGATTCTACCCAATGAGCAGTTCTTC. This gives the protein CASSIRWEILPNEQFF.

In this sample, this clonotype turned up many times. This sequence joins TRBV10-3 and TRBJ1-5; no reliable D call. This CDR3 comprises 14 residues. Trimming stripped 0 bases from V and 6 bases from J, with 9 bases between. Germline assignment: CDR1 ENHRY and CDR2 SYGVKD. CDR3 region: CAISESEVGQPQHF. The CDR3 coding sequence is TGTGCCATCAGTGAGTCCGAGGTCGGTCAGCCCCAGCATTTT.

This clonotype was detected ten times or more. The chain carries TRBV3-1 and TRBJ1-4; 7 bases fit TRBD1. Trimming at V came to 5 bases and at J to 11 bases, leaving 11 bases not matched to a gene. The CDR3 sequence is 14 residues long. The germline V gene has CDR1 LGHDT and CDR2 YNNKEL (reference sequence). CDR3 region: CASSFRDSGGKLFF. Written as DNA, the CDR3 is TGTGCCAGCAGCTTCCGGGACAGCGGGGGGAAACTGTTTTTT.

Ten or more counts support this clonotype. The CDR3 reads CASSVFGEVNTEAFF. As DNA, the CDR3 is TGCGCCAGCAGCGTTTTCGGGGAGGTGAACACTGAAGCTTTCTTT. The rearrangement joins TRBV5-1 to TRBJ1-1; D gene ambiguous. The V gene's germline CDR1 is SGHRS and CDR2 YFSETQ. The CDR3 length is 15 residues. Trimming took 4 bases from V and 0 from J, leaving 13 bases between them.

The sample holds many counts of this clonotype. The V call is TRBV5-1, the J call TRBJ2-1, with D uncertain. The CDR3 spans 14 residues. Trimming took 0 bases from V and 4 from J, leaving 8 bases between them. Germline V gives CDR1 SGHRS, CDR2 YFSETQ. CDR3 protein: CASSLGQNYNEQFF. As DNA, the CDR3 is TGCGCCAGCAGCTTGGGGCAAAATTACAATGAGCAGTTCTTC.

This clonotype was detected ten times or more. The CDR3 DNA reads TGCGCCAGCAGCTTGGCCGGGATTCCCTACGAGCAGTACTTC. Protein sequence: CASSLAGIPYEQYF. This rearrangement joins TRBV5-1 to TRBJ2-7, with a possible D match to TRBD2 (5 bases). The CDR3 length is 14 residues. CDR1 and CDR2 (germline): SGHRS, YFSETQ. V gave up 0 bases and J gave up 2 bases, with 9 bases separating them.

This clonotype has ten or more counts. The J gene is TRBJ2-3, the V gene TRBV20-1; D gene ambiguous. This CDR3 has 12 amino acids. The ends were cut back, 3 bases at V and 5 bases at J, with 9 bases in the middle. The V gene's germline CDR1 is DFQATT and CDR2 SNEGSKA (reference sequence). The CDR3 region has the DNA TGCAGTGCTAGCCCCCCCCTAGATACGCAGTATTTT. This encodes CSASPPLDTQYF.

The sample holds many counts of this clonotype. The chain recombines TRBV5-1 with TRBJ1-1, with 7 bases aligning to TRBD1. V shed 3 bases, J shed 1 base, and the junction held 3 bases outside the gene matches. Germline-derived CDR1 and CDR2 are SGHRS and YFSETQ. CDR3 size: 14 residues. CDR3 sequence reads: CASSWGQTNTEAFF. In DNA form, the CDR3 reads TGCGCCAGCAGCTGGGGACAGACGAACACTGAAGCTTTCTTT.

This clonotype came up a few times. The J gene is TRBJ1-1, the V gene TRBV20-1; TRBD1 might be the D (5 bases). V was trimmed by 3 bases and J by 4 bases, leaving 18 bases between them. CDR3 size: 15 residues. Per the germline V gene, CDR1 is DFQATT and CDR2 is SNEGSKA (reference sequence). DNA of the CDR3: TGCAGTGCTAGTTTATGGGGGGGTGGGAGCACTGAAGCTTTCTTT. The encoded protein is CSASLWGGGSTEAFF.

This clonotype was counted many times. The rearrangement links TRBV3-1 to TRBJ2-2, with 9 bases aligning to TRBD1. CDR1 is LGHDT, CDR2 YNNKEL, per germline (reference sequence). The CDR3 runs 15 residues. V lost 4 bases and J lost 6; bases outside the gene matches: 6. CDR3 region: CASSPRDRAPGELFF. In nucleotides, the CDR3 is TGTGCCAGCAGCCCGAGGGACAGGGCTCCCGGGGAGCTGTTTTTT.